Below, 30 T cell receptor beta chains from the same sample are listed, as sequenced in a study of Tregs in tolerant kidney transplant recipients. Profiled with immunoSEQ multiplex PCR; TCRdb holds only in-frame clones, not every one. The specimen's table records 2,600 or so clones. Recipients received nonmyeloablative bone marrow transplants from related graft donors, with transient mixed chimerism. The sample consisted of CD8+ T cells from blood (PBMCs), taken 6 months after the transplant. Source of these receptors: a human patient who received a combined kidney and bone marrow transplant. The graft donor may account for some of the T cells.

On this clone: The read ends 3 residues before the CDR3 terminus; that terminus is restored from the germline J gene. V is TRBV6-2 or TRBV6-3 and J is TRBJ2-5, with 10 bases fitting TRBD2. V shed 4 bases and J 1 base; nucleotides not matched to a gene: 0. This CDR3 has 14 amino acids. CDR1 MNHEY and CDR2 SVGEGT come from the germline V gene. The part of the CDR3 DNA that was read is TGTGCCAGCAGTTCTAGCGGGAGCCAAGAGACC. Residues: CASSSSGSQET. Given in full, the CDR3 is CASSSSGSQETQYF.

Turning to this clone: The read ends 3 residues shy of where the CDR3 ends; the end is completed using the germline J gene. The chain couples TRBV23-1 to TRBJ1-1; 7 nucleotides line up with TRBD1. TRBV23-1 is sorted into the ORF group, with uncertain function. Trimming at V came to 2 bases and at J to 0 bases, leaving 3 bases not matched to a gene. This CDR3 is 15 amino acids long. CDR3 region: CASSQRGQLNTEAFF. The sequenced part of the CDR3 DNA is TGCGCCAGCAGTCAACGGGGACAGTTGAACACTGAA.

A word on this clone: Coverage ceases 3 residues before the CDR3 finishes, and the germline J gene fills in the end. This sequence joins TRBV20-1 and TRBJ1-5; D is unclear. In germline, CDR1 is DFQATT, CDR2 SNEGSKA (reference sequence). The CDR3 totals 15 residues. V lost 3 bases to trimming and J lost 4 bases, with 16 bases between them. This CDR3 is CSASGERLLNQPQHF. CDR3 DNA, as far as it was read: TGCAGTGCTAGCGGGGAGCGGCTTCTTAATCAGCCC.

In regard to this clone: Read coverage stops 3 residues before the CDR3 terminus; the germline J gene supplies the remainder. The genes are TRBV4-1 and TRBJ1-3; D is ambiguous. From germline, CDR1 is MGHRA and CDR2 YSYEKL. The ends were cut back, 4 bases at V and 2 bases at J, with 15 bases in the middle. The length of the CDR3 is 16 residues. The sequenced part of the CDR3 DNA is TGCGCCAGCAGCCCCGAGGGTCATTTCGCTGGAAACACC. It encodes CASSPEGHFAGNT. The full-length CDR3 reads as CASSPEGHFAGNTIYF.

As regards this clone: Read data end 3 residues before the CDR3 end; the end is taken from the germline J gene. This chain links TRBV18 with TRBJ2-4, with TRBD1 matching 9 bases. After removal of 6 bases from V and 8 bases from J, the junction contained 11 bases not matched to a gene. This CDR3 is built from 15 residues. Germline loops: CDR1 KGHSH, CDR2 LQKENI. CDR3 protein: CASSGHPGQGDIQYF. The sequenced part of the CDR3 DNA is TGTGCCAGCTCGGGTCACCCGGGACAGGGAGACATT.

Comment on this clone: The read falls 3 residues short of the CDR3 end, and the missing part is taken from the germline J gene. The gene calls are TRBV6-2 or TRBV6-3 and TRBJ1-1; no definite D call. The CDR3 runs 17 residues. CDR1 and CDR2 from the germline V gene are MNHEY and SVGEGT. The sequenced part of the CDR3 DNA is TGTGCCAGCAGTTACTCGATCCTAGCGGGAAACCAAGAGACC. It yields the protein CASSYSILAGNQET. The full CDR3 is CASSYSILAGNQETAFF.

A note on this clone: Read coverage stops 3 residues before the CDR3 terminus; the germline J gene supplies the remainder. This chain uses TRBV13 with TRBJ2-7; D is unresolved. The germline V gene has CDR1 PRHDT and CDR2 FYEKMQ (reference sequence). The CDR3 loop spans 12 amino acids. With 2 bases removed from V and 0 bases from J, the gap between germline ends came to 2 bases. This CDR3 reads CASSLYSYEQYF. The sequenced CDR3 bases are TGTGCCAGCAGCTTATACTCCTACGAG.

Turning to this clone: The sequenced fragment ends 3 residues before the CDR3 boundary, so the rest is inferred from the germline J gene. The chain couples TRBV4-1 to TRBJ2-7, with 8 positions matching TRBD2. The CDR3 runs to 15 residues. Germline CDR1 is MGHRA and CDR2 is YSYEKL. Trimming cost V 0 bases and J 1 base; bases outside gene matches: 2. The CDR3 DNA, read in part, is TGCGCCAGCAGCCAAGAATTAGCGGGGTCCTACGAG. Its protein product is CASSQELAGSYE. The CDR3 in its entirety is CASSQELAGSYEQYF.

A remark on this clone: The observed sequence ends 3 residues before the CDR3 terminus, with the missing tail filled in from the germline J gene. V usage is TRBV4-1 and J usage is TRBJ1-4, with 8 bases fitting TRBD1. The CDR3 runs 15 residues. Germline V gene sequence: CDR1 MGHRA, CDR2 YSYEKL. V gave up 4 bases and J gave up 4 bases; unmatched junction bases: 5. Partial CDR3 DNA: TGCGCCAGCAGCCCGCGACAGGGGCTTAATGAAAAA. Protein: CASSPRQGLNEK. The CDR3 as a whole reads CASSPRQGLNEKLFF.

In the case of this clone: The CDR3 extends 3 residues past the end of the read, so its final part is completed from the germline J gene. The chain is built from TRBV4-2 and TRBJ2-7, with 7 bases matching TRBD1. The CDR3 is 14 residues long. V shed 0 bases, J shed 3 bases, and the junction held 2 bases outside the gene matches. Germline values: CDR1 LGHNA, CDR2 YNFKEQ. CDR3 bases read: TGTGCCAGCAGCCAAGATAGGGGGCTCTACGAG. Translation gives CASSQDRGLYE. From start to end, the CDR3 is CASSQDRGLYEQYF.

A remark on this clone: The read halts 3 residues ahead of the CDR3 end, with the missing end drawn from the germline J gene. V is TRBV19 and J is TRBJ1-3; D ambiguous. Trimming pared 3 bases from V and 4 bases from J, leaving 7 bases between. The V gene's germline CDR1 is LNHDA and CDR2 SQIVND (reference sequence). The length of the CDR3 is 13 residues. CDR3 loop: CASSILSGNTIYF. CDR3 DNA (partial): TGTGCCAGTAGTATCCTTTCCGGAAACACC.

To note about this clone: The CDR3 end lies 3 residues beyond the end of the read and is filled in from the germline J gene. This chain connects TRBV4-1 to TRBJ1-2; possible D gene TRBD1, 5 bases. The CDR3 consists of 14 residues. Germline CDR1 and CDR2: MGHRA and YSYEKL. Between the trimmed V and J ends, which lost 1 base and 3 bases, there was a span of 9 bases. CDR3 region: CASSQAGVDYGYTF. The sequenced part of the CDR3 DNA is TGCGCCAGCAGCCAAGCGGGGGTAGACTATGGC.

Points on this clone: The CDR3 extends 3 residues past the end of the read, so its final part is completed from the germline J gene. The rearrangement uses TRBV5-4 and TRBJ1-6, with D tentatively TRBD1 (5 bases). Germline V lookup: CDR1 SGHNT, CDR2 YYREEE (reference sequence). This CDR3 region has 13 residues. The germline V and J ends were trimmed by 4 bases and 9 bases, with 11 bases remaining between them. Here the CDR3 reads CASSPGGSSPLHF. The covered CDR3 bases are TGTGCCAGCAGCCCTGGGGGGTCTTCACCC. Using reference TRBV5-4 and TRBJ1-6 for the parts outside the CDR3, the full variable domain is ETGVTQSPTHLIKTRGQQVTLRCSSQSGHNTVSWYQQALGQGPQFIFQYYREEENGRGNFPPRFSGLQFPNYSSELNVNALELDDSALYLCASSPGGSSPLHFGNGTRLTVT.

As to this clone: Coverage ceases 3 residues before the CDR3 finishes, and the germline J gene fills in the end. The chain is built from TRBV5-4 and TRBJ2-7, with TRBD2 matching over 8 bases. Germline V gene lookup returns CDR1 SGHNT and CDR2 YYREEE (reference sequence). Trimming removed 4 bases from V and 2 bases from J; junction bases left unmatched: 2. This CDR3 is 13 amino acids long. The CDR3 is CASSRGGPYEQYF. The sequenced part of the CDR3 DNA is TGTGCCAGCAGCCGGGGGGGTCCCTACGAG.

About this clone itself: The read is 3 residues too short to cover the CDR3 end, so that end is filled in from the germline J gene. The V call is TRBV6-2 or TRBV6-3, the J call TRBJ2-4; 7 positions match TRBD2. CDR3 length: 15 residues. Germline CDR1 reads MNHEY; CDR2 reads SVGEGT. Trimming took 8 bases from V and 1 from J; bases not matched to a gene: 8. The CDR3 is CASVKGREAKNIQYF. The sequenced CDR3 bases are TGTGCCAGCGTCAAAGGGCGGGAGGCCAAAAACATT.

A remark on this clone: The sequence runs out 3 residues before the end of the CDR3; the remainder is reconstructed from the germline J gene. This chain uses TRBV20-1 with TRBJ2-1, with 11 positions matching TRBD2. J lost 7 bases, V lost 4 bases, and 9 bases had no gene match. There are 15 residues in the CDR3. Germline-derived CDR1 and CDR2 are DFQATT and SNEGSKA (reference sequence). The CDR3 here is CSAMVLAGVRNEQFF. The part of the CDR3 DNA that was read is TGCAGTGCTATGGTACTAGCGGGAGTAAGGAATGAG.

On this clone: With the read ending 3 residues before the CDR3 end, the germline J gene is used to fill in that end. V gene TRBV7-2 combines with J gene TRBJ2-2, with D possibly matching TRBD2 (6 bases). V was shortened by 3 bases and J by 1 base, with 9 bases between the two germline ends. Germline V gene data show CDR1 as SGHTA and CDR2 as FQGNSA. CDR3 length: 15 amino acids. CDR3 protein: CASSLGLVNTGELFF. CDR3 DNA, as far as it was read: TGTGCCAGCAGCTTGGGACTCGTGAACACCGGGGAG.

Turning to this clone: Read sequence stops 3 residues before the CDR3 end, and the germline J gene provides the missing end. The chain uses TRBV2 and TRBJ2-3; 7 nucleotides align to TRBD2. Germline CDR1 SNHLY, CDR2 FYNNEI. This CDR3 is 15 amino acids long. Trimming at V came to 3 bases and at J to 2 bases, leaving 5 bases not matched to a gene. CDR3 amino acids: CASSDRGLDTDTQYF. The sequenced CDR3 bases are TGTGCCAGCAGTGATCGAGGACTAGACACAGATACG.

Remarks on this clone: The read terminates 3 residues before the CDR3 end, so the remaining end is supplied by the germline J gene. This rearrangement joins TRBV2 to TRBJ1-4, with D perhaps TRBD1 (5 bases). Trimming stripped 5 bases from V and 5 bases from J, with 21 bases between. The CDR3 is 17 amino acids. Per germline, CDR1 SNHLY and CDR2 FYNNEI. The CDR3 bases that were read are TGTGCCAGCAGTATCCCCACCCAGGGTGAACCAAATGAAAAA. As protein: CASSIPTQGEPNEK. The whole CDR3 sequence reads CASSIPTQGEPNEKLFF.

On this clone: Coverage ceases 3 residues before the CDR3 finishes, and the germline J gene fills in the end. This chain connects TRBV29-1 to TRBJ2-3, with D perhaps given as TRBD1 or TRBD2 (6 bases each). CDR3 size: 13 residues. The V end lost 4 bases, the J end lost 8 bases, and 16 bases lay between the germline ends. Per germline, CDR1 SQVTM and CDR2 ANQGSEA. The CDR3: CSVGSGEDGTQYF. The part of the CDR3 DNA that was read is TGCAGCGTTGGGTCAGGGGAGGACGGTACG.

This clone counts as medium-sized (0.01 to 0.1%) by frequency. The read ends 3 residues shy of where the CDR3 ends; the end is completed using the germline J gene. The chain is built from TRBV9 and TRBJ2-3; 8 bases agree with TRBD2. The V and J ends lost 4 bases and 6 bases, in that order; junction bases with no gene match: 7. The CDR3 sequence is 14 residues long. Germline values: CDR1 SGDLS, CDR2 YYNGEE. Incomplete CDR3 DNA: TGTGCCAGCAGCATGAGCGGGAGAATGGATACG. Protein product: CASSMSGRMDT. The whole CDR3 protein reads CASSMSGRMDTQYF.

A remark on this clone: The DNA ends 3 residues before the CDR3 does, and the rest of the CDR3 is filled in from the germline J gene. The rearrangement uses TRBV19 and TRBJ2-7; 8 positions match TRBD1. The length of the CDR3 is 15 residues. Germline trimming cut 3 bases from V and 2 bases from J; bases unmatched to any gene: 6. CDR1 LNHDA and CDR2 SQIVND come from the germline V gene (reference sequence). CDR3 bases read: TGTGCCAGTAGTATCGGGACAGGCGTACCCTACGAG. This codes for CASSIGTGVPYE. In full, the CDR3 reads CASSIGTGVPYEQYF.

To note about this clone: The sequenced fragment ends 3 residues before the CDR3 boundary, so the rest is inferred from the germline J gene. The J gene is TRBJ2-7, the V gene TRBV12-3 or TRBV12-4, with TRBD1 matching 8 bases. After removal of 5 bases from V and 4 bases from J, the junction contained 7 bases not matched to a gene. The CDR3 is 14 residues long. Partial CDR3 DNA: TGTGCCAGCAGTCCCCCGGACAGGGATTACGAG. Its protein is CASSPPDRDYE. The whole CDR3 reads CASSPPDRDYEQYF.

As concerns this clone: The CDR3 is cut off 3 residues early in the read; its end comes from the germline J gene. The chain uses TRBV2 and TRBJ2-1, with D unresolved. Germline V lookup: CDR1 SNHLY, CDR2 FYNNEI. This CDR3 comprises 17 residues. Trimming removed 1 base from V and 0 bases from J, with 13 bases in between. CDR3 amino acids: CASSEEEPSSSYNEQFF. Incomplete CDR3 DNA: TGTGCCAGCAGTGAAGAAGAACCATCTAGCTCCTACAATGAG.

Concerning this clone: The CDR3 end falls 3 residues outside the read, so it is completed with the germline J gene. Other DNA sequences from this sample encode an identical CDR3 as well. This sequence joins TRBV30 and TRBJ2-7; 7 nucleotides line up with TRBD1. CDR1 is GTSNPN, CDR2 SVGIG, per germline (reference sequence). J was trimmed by 3 bases and V by 0 bases; bases with no gene match: 5. CDR3 length equals 14 residues. The CDR3 here is CAWSVGTDFYEQYF. The sequenced part of the CDR3 DNA is TGTGCCTGGAGTGTCGGGACAGACTTCTACGAG.

Comment on this clone: The read terminates 3 residues ahead of where the CDR3 ends, so the germline J gene completes it. The chain employs TRBV2 and TRBJ1-1; D perhaps matches TRBD1 (5 bases). CDR3 length: 13 residues. Trimming removed 6 bases from V and 4 bases from J, with 12 bases in between. The germline gives CDR1 SNHLY, CDR2 FYNNEI. CDR3: CASRADSGTEAFF. CDR3 DNA (partial): TGTGCCAGCAGGGCCGACAGTGGCACTGAA.

In the case of this clone: The CDR3 end lies 3 residues beyond the end of the read and is filled in from the germline J gene. The chain has TRBV4-1 and TRBJ2-7; 8 nucleotides align to TRBD2. CDR1 MGHRA and CDR2 YSYEKL come from the germline V gene. With 4 bases clipped from V and 0 bases from J, the junction kept 8 bases outside the gene matches. The CDR3 totals 16 residues. The part of the CDR3 DNA that was read is TGCGCCAGCAGCCCATCTTCTAGCGGGTTCTCCTACGAG. It specifies CASSPSSSGFSYE. The entire CDR3 sequence reads CASSPSSSGFSYEQYF.

Judged by frequency, this clone is medium-sized. The CDR3 goes on 3 residues after the read ends, and that part is filled in from the germline J gene. The genes are TRBV5-1 and TRBJ2-7; 10 nucleotides match TRBD2. The V and J ends lost 0 bases and 4 bases, in that order; junction bases with no gene match: 4. CDR3 length: 15 residues. CDR1 SGHRS and CDR2 YFSETQ come from the germline V gene. The CDR3 is CASSLEASGSYEQYF. The sequenced part of the CDR3 DNA is TGCGCCAGCAGCTTGGAGGCTAGCGGGAGTTACGAG.

Of note for this clone: Read data end 3 residues before the CDR3 end; the end is taken from the germline J gene. The chain is built from TRBV5-6 and TRBJ2-2; weak D call: TRBD1 (5 bases). V lost 2 bases, J lost 1 base, and 9 bases lay in between. Germline V gene sequence: CDR1 SGHDT, CDR2 YYEEEE. CDR3 length: 15 residues. This CDR3 reads CASSLAGMNTGELFF. The part of the CDR3 DNA that was read is TGTGCCAGCAGCTTAGCAGGGATGAACACCGGGGAG. Combining the CDR3 with reference TRBV5-6 and TRBJ2-2 gives the whole variable domain DAGVTQSPTHLIKTRGQQVTLRCSPKSGHDTVSWYQQALGQGPQFIFQYYEEEERQRGNFPDRFSGHQFPNYSSELNVNALLLGDSALYLCASSLAGMNTGELFFGEGSRLTVL.

The part of the CDR3 DNA that was read is TGCAGCGTTTCCCTCCTCGGGGGGGCGAACACTGAA. This gives the protein CSVSLLGGANTE. The complete CDR3 sequence is CSVSLLGGANTEAFF. The chain is built from TRBV29-1 and TRBJ1-1; D might be TRBD1 (6 bases). With the read ending 3 residues before the CDR3 end, the germline J gene is used to fill in that end. The CDR3 loop spans 15 amino acids. Germline assignment: CDR1 SQVTM and CDR2 ANQGSEA. V was trimmed by 5 bases and J by 1 base, leaving 17 bases between them. Supplemented by reference TRBV29-1 and TRBJ1-1, the full variable domain reads SAVISQKPSRDICQRGTSLTIQCQVDSQVTMMFWYRQQPGQSLTLIATANQGSEATYESGFVIDKFPISRPNLTFSTLTVSNMSPEDSSIYLCSVSLLGGANTEAFFGQGTRLTVV.